Each of the 24 T cell receptor beta chains below was sequenced from the same sample in a study of T cell changes during pregnancy in multiple sclerosis. The table came from immunoSEQ multiplex PCR; TCRdb's copy has only in-frame clones and leaves some out. The data show fewer than 35,000 clones, around 93% seen once. The sequenced sample was CD4+ T cells from peripheral blood mononuclear cells, obtained after pregnancy. These TCRs come from a female donor with multiple sclerosis, enrolled in a pregnancy study.

The CDR3 region has the DNA TGTGCCAGCTTACCGACTAGCGGGAGTCTGGATGAGCAGTTCTTC. Protein: CASLPTSGSLDEQFF. The chain employs TRBV6-1 and TRBJ2-1; 12 nucleotides agree with TRBD2. The CDR3 runs to 15 residues. Germline V gene sequence: CDR1 MNHNS, CDR2 SASEGT. V shed 8 bases and J 8 bases; nucleotides not matched to a gene: 10.

The chain joins TRBV19 to TRBJ1-1; D is possibly TRBD1 (5 bases). Trimming stripped 9 bases from V and 0 bases from J, with 17 bases between. This CDR3 has 15 amino acids. Germline CDR1 LNHDA, CDR2 SQIVND (reference sequence). CDR3 protein: CASQPSRVMNTEAFF. CDR3 coding DNA: TGTGCCAGCCAACCCTCCAGGGTGATGAACACTGAAGCTTTCTTT.

V and J are TRBV6-5 and TRBJ1-4; D call uncertain. This CDR3 has 13 amino acids. V dropped 2 bases and J dropped 7 bases, with 8 bases sitting between them. Germline CDR1 is MNHEY and CDR2 is SVGAGI. The CDR3 DNA reads as TGTGCCAGCAGTTACCTAGGAGGTGAAAAACTGTTTTTT. It encodes CASSYLGGEKLFF.

The rearrangement links TRBV5-4 to TRBJ1-4, with 11 bases fitting TRBD1. Germline V gene data show CDR1 as SGHNT and CDR2 as YYREEE (reference sequence). V was pared by 2 bases and J by 0 bases, with 3 bases of the junction left unmatched. CDR3 length equals 17 residues. CDR3 DNA: TGTGCCAGCAGCTTAGCGGGACAGGGGGCAACTAATGAAAAACTGTTTTTT. Protein product: CASSLAGQGATNEKLFF.

V usage is TRBV7-2 and J usage is TRBJ2-4; a possible D gene is TRBD2 (5 bases). V was clipped by 3 bases and J by 7 bases, with 10 bases between them. In germline, CDR1 is SGHTA, CDR2 FQGNSA. This CDR3 contains 13 residues. This CDR3 reads CASSFYGENIQYF. CDR3 DNA: TGTGCCAGCAGCTTTTACGGGGAGAACATTCAGTACTTC.

This clone was detected a few times. The chain couples TRBV7-9 to TRBJ1-1; D gene ambiguous. V was pared by 7 bases and J by 2 bases, with 5 bases between. This CDR3 has 11 residues. Germline CDR1 SEHNR, CDR2 FQNEAQ (reference sequence). CDR3 sequence: CASTVNTEAFF. CDR3 in DNA: TGTGCCAGCACCGTAAACACTGAAGCTTTCTTT.

The J gene is TRBJ2-3, the V gene TRBV5-1; 7 bases line up with TRBD2. After removal of 1 base from V and 0 bases from J, the junction contained 2 bases not matched to a gene. This CDR3 has 15 amino acids. The germline gives CDR1 SGHRS, CDR2 YFSETQ. CDR3 sequence (DNA): TGCGCCAGCAGCTTGTCACTAGCGAGCACAGATACGCAGTATTTT. Amino acid sequence: CASSLSLASTDTQYF.

This clone was observed once. DNA for the CDR3: TGTGCCAGTAGTTCCCTAGCGGCCTCCTACAATGAGCAGTTCTTC. It specifies CASSSLAASYNEQFF. The chain couples TRBV19 to TRBJ2-1; 7 bases match TRBD2. Unmatched junction bases numbered 4, after V lost 5 bases and J lost 0 bases. The CDR3 spans 15 residues. Germline values: CDR1 LNHDA, CDR2 SQIVND (reference sequence).

The J gene is TRBJ2-5, the V gene TRBV7-9, with TRBD1 matching over 9 bases. After removal of 8 bases from V and 5 bases from J, the junction contained 6 bases not matched to a gene. The CDR3 runs 13 residues. From germline, CDR1 is SEHNR and CDR2 FQNEAQ (reference sequence). The DNA for the CDR3 is TGTGCCAGCTCGGACAGGGGCGGGGAGACCCAGTACTTC. Amino acid sequence: CASSDRGGETQYF. The full variable domain, with the rest looked up from reference TRBV7-9 and TRBJ2-5, is DTGVSQNPRHKITKRGQNVTFRCDPISEHNRLYWYRQTLGQGPEFLTYFQNEAQLEKSRLLSDRFSAERPKGSFSTLEIQRTEQGDSAMYLCASSDRGGETQYFGPGTRLLVL.

The rearrangement joins TRBV19 to TRBJ1-6; no definite D call. Germline CDR1 LNHDA, CDR2 SQIVND (reference sequence). The length of the CDR3 is 14 residues. The V gene lost 10 bases and the J gene lost 0 bases, with 10 bases spanning the gap. Written as DNA, the CDR3 is TGTGCCACCTCCGTGAGCTCCTATAATTCACCCCTCCACTTT. The encoded protein is CATSVSSYNSPLHF.

This clone was counted a single time. This chain joins TRBV4-1 and TRBJ2-2; 10 bases map to TRBD1. The germline V gene has CDR1 MGHRA and CDR2 YSYEKL. Unmatched junction bases numbered 6, after V lost 3 bases and J lost 5 bases. The CDR3 totals 16 residues. The chain's CDR3 is CASSQEGTGETGELFF. The CDR3 bases are TGCGCCAGCAGCCAGGAAGGGACAGGGGAAACCGGGGAGCTGTTTTTT.

This sequence joins TRBV9 and TRBJ2-3; possibly TRBD2 for D (5 bases). From germline, CDR1 is SGDLS and CDR2 YYNGEE. The CDR3 spans 15 residues. Trimming took off 4 bases at V and 5 bases at J, with 17 bases between the two ends. The CDR3 region has the DNA TGTGCCAGCAGCCCGACTAACGGATTAATAGATACGCAGTATTTT. This codes for CASSPTNGLIDTQYF.

J is TRBJ2-1 and V is TRBV11-3; D possibly corresponds to TRBD2 (6 bases). Deletions cut 0 bases from V and 0 bases from J, with 15 bases between. Germline loops: CDR1 SGHNT, CDR2 YENEEA. This CDR3 comprises 18 residues. The CDR3 loop reads CASSLDQGGTFSYNEQFF. In nucleotides, the CDR3 is TGTGCCAGCAGCTTAGATCAAGGCGGGACTTTCTCCTACAATGAGCAGTTCTTC.

The chain has TRBV18 and TRBJ1-1; a possible D gene is TRBD1 (5 bases). Germline CDR1 and CDR2: KGHSH and LQKENI. Trimming took 1 base from V and 1 from J, leaving 7 bases between them. The CDR3 sequence is 14 residues long. In nucleotides, the CDR3 is TGTGCCAGCTCACCACTGACAGCGAACACTGAAGCTTTCTTT. Its protein is CASSPLTANTEAFF.

This chain joins TRBV4-2 and TRBJ1-3; D is perhaps TRBD1 (6 bases). This CDR3 is 17 amino acids long. CDR1 is LGHNA and CDR2 is YNFKEQ in the germline V gene. V lost 4 bases and J lost 1, with 17 bases in between. The CDR3 loop reads CASSRTTRGFSGNTIYF. CDR3 in DNA: TGTGCCAGCAGCCGAACCACTAGGGGGTTTTCTGGAAACACCATATATTTT.

This clone showed up just once. The chain has TRBV25-1 and TRBJ1-2; D unresolved. CDR1 and CDR2 (germline): MGHDK, SYGVNS. Trimming cost V 2 bases and J 6 bases, with 7 bases left between them. This CDR3 has 12 residues. CDR3 sequence reads: CASSEQADGYTF. The CDR3 region has the DNA TGTGCCAGCAGTGAACAGGCCGATGGCTACACCTTC.

The chain joins TRBV5-1 to TRBJ2-1, with 7 bases lining up with TRBD1. The CDR3 length is 13 residues. V shed 3 bases, J shed 6 bases, and the junction held 3 bases outside the gene matches. Germline loops: CDR1 SGHRS, CDR2 YFSETQ. As DNA, the CDR3 is TGCGCCAGCAGCTCCCGACAGGGCAATGAGCAGTTCTTC. Translating gives CASSSRQGNEQFF.

The chain has TRBV2 and TRBJ1-5; a weak D match, TRBD1 (6 bases). CDR1 is SNHLY, CDR2 FYNNEI, per germline. The CDR3 consists of 15 residues. V was clipped by 6 bases and J by 0 bases, with 12 bases between them. CDR3 DNA: TGTGCCAGCAGACTACGGGACACTAGCAATCAGCCCCAGCATTTT. Its translation is CASRLRDTSNQPQHF.

V usage is TRBV5-8 and J usage is TRBJ1-1; D possibly corresponds to TRBD1 (5 bases). V was pared by 5 bases and J by 10 bases, with 24 bases between. The CDR3 loop spans 15 amino acids. Germline V gives CDR1 SGHTS, CDR2 YDEGEE. In DNA, the CDR3 is TGTGCCAGCAGTATAGGGGACTCCCTCAGAAGGGGAGCTTTCTTT. Translating it yields CASSIGDSLRRGAFF.

J is TRBJ2-7 and V is TRBV6-1; 8 positions agree with TRBD1. This CDR3 is 14 amino acids long. Germline lookup yields CDR1 MNHNS and CDR2 SASEGT. With 6 bases clipped from V and 5 bases from J, the junction kept 9 bases outside the gene matches. The CDR3 reads CASRTGQGVNEQYF. The CDR3 DNA follows: TGTGCCAGCAGAACAGGACAGGGAGTCAACGAGCAGTACTTC.

The rearrangement uses TRBV2 and TRBJ2-7, with D perhaps TRBD2 (5 bases). The CDR3 is 16 amino acids. V gave up 2 bases and J gave up 5 bases, with 19 bases separating them. Germline V CDR1 and CDR2: SNHLY, FYNNEI. The CDR3 coding sequence is TGTGCCAGCAGTGAACGCATTCGGGGAATTGGGCACGAGCAGTACTTC. This gives the protein CASSERIRGIGHEQYF.

The DNA of the CDR3 is TGTGCCACCAGCAGAAAGCCCAGCAATCAGCCCCAGCATTTT. Its translation: CATSRKPSNQPQHF. This chain uses TRBV15 with TRBJ1-5; D gene uncertain. Germline-derived CDR1 and CDR2 are LNHNV and YYDKDF (reference sequence). V lost 2 bases and J 1 base, leaving 6 bases between the germline ends. This CDR3 region has 14 residues.

The V gene is TRBV10-3, the J gene TRBJ2-5; a weak D match, TRBD1 (5 bases). Trimming removed 4 bases from V and 5 bases from J, with 11 bases in between. This CDR3 has 13 amino acids. Germline V gene sequence: CDR1 ENHRY, CDR2 SYGVKD. CDR3 DNA: TGTGCCATCAGTGGGCAGGGAAGGGAGACCCAGTACTTC. This encodes CAISGQGRETQYF.

The CDR3 is CASSIQDLFTDTQYF. As DNA, the CDR3 is TGTGCCAGTAGTATCCAGGATCTCTTCACAGATACGCAGTATTTT. This sequence joins TRBV19 and TRBJ2-3; D ambiguous. This CDR3 comprises 15 residues. V shed 3 bases and J shed 2 bases, with 12 bases lying between them. Germline V gene data show CDR1 as LNHDA and CDR2 as SQIVND (reference sequence).